Described below is a single T cell receptor beta chain sequence and its context. Antigen: not known. The CDR3 is 15 residues long. Trimming cost V 3 bases and J 5 bases; bases outside gene matches: 5. Germline V CDR1 and CDR2: KGHSH, LQKENI. The data are from a study of T cell repertoires in cytomegalovirus infection. Study results and caveats: Summed public TCR beta family frequency identified CMV carriers bearing the relevant HLA.

MiXCR, run by TCRdb on the reads, gives a single entry per CDR3 protein. The table has roughly 570,000 distinct CDR3 sequences, 40% seen once. The gene calls are TRBV18 and TRBJ2-5, with TRBD2 matching 11 bases. The sequence came from a human donor in good health (CMV status not recorded). Some clones in this sample may be carry-over from other donors' samples. Sequencing used cultured PBMCs, obtained from culture after CMV antigen stimulation. The chain's CDR3 is CASSPTSGGLETQYF. The CDR3 coding sequence is TGTGCCAGCTCACCTACTAGCGGGGGCTTGGAGACCCAGTACTTC.